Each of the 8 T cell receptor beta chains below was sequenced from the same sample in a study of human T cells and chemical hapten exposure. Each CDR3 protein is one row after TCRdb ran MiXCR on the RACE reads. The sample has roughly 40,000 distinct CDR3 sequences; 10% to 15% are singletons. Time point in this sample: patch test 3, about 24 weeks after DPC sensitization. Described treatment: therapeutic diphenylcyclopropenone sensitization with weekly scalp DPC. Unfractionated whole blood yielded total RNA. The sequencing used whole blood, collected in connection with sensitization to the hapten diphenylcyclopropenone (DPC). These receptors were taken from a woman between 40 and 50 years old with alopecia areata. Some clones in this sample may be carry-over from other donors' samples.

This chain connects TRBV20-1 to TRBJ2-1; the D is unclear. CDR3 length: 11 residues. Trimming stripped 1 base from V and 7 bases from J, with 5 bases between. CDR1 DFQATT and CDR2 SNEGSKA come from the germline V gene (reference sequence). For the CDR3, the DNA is TGCAGTGCTAGAGTGGAGAATGAGCAGTTCTTC. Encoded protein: CSARVENEQFF.

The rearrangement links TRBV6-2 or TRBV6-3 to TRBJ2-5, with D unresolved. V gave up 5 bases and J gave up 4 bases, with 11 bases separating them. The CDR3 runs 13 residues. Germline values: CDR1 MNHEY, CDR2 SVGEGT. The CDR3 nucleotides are TGTGCCAGCAGTACCGACATCTCAGAGACCCAGTACTTC. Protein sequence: CASSTDISETQYF.

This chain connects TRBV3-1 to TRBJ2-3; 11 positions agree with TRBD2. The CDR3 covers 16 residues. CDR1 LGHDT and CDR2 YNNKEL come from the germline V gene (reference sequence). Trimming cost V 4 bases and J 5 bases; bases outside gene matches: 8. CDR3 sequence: CASSPLAGGGGDTQYF. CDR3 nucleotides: TGTGCCAGCAGCCCCCTAGCGGGGGGAGGAGGAGATACGCAGTATTTT.

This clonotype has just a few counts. This CDR3 reads CASSRGTVDYGYTF. CDR3 sequence (DNA): TGTGCCAGCAGCCGAGGCACGGTTGACTATGGCTACACCTTC. The V call is TRBV9, the J call TRBJ1-2; D not resolved. Germline CDR1 SGDLS, CDR2 YYNGEE. V was trimmed by 4 bases and J by 3 bases, leaving 13 bases between them. The CDR3 loop spans 14 amino acids. Using reference TRBV9 and TRBJ1-2 for the parts outside the CDR3, the full variable domain is DSGVTQTPKHLITATGQRVTLRCSPRSGDLSVYWYQQSLDQGLQFLIQYYNGEERAKGNILERFSAQQFPDLHSELNLSSLELGDSALYFCASSRGTVDYGYTFGSGTRLTVV.

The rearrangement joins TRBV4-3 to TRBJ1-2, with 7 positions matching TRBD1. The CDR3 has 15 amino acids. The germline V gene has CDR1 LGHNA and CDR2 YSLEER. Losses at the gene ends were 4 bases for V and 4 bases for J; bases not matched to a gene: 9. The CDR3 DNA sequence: TGCGCCAGCAGCCCGCTGCCTGACAGGGTCTATGGCTACACCTTC. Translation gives CASSPLPDRVYGYTF.

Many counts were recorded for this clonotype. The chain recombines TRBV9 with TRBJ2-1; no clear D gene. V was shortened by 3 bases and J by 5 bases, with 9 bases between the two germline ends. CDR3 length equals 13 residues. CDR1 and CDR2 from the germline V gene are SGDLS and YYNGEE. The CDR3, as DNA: TGTGCCAGCAGCGCCTACCTAAACAATGAGCAGTTCTTC. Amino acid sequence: CASSAYLNNEQFF.

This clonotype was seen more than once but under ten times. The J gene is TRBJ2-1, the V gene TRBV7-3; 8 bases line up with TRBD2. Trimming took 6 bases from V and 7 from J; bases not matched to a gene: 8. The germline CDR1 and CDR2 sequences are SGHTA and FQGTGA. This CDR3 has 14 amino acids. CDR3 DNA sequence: TGTGCCAGCAGTGTGGGGGCTAGCGGGAATGAGCAGTTCTTC. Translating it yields CASSVGASGNEQFF.

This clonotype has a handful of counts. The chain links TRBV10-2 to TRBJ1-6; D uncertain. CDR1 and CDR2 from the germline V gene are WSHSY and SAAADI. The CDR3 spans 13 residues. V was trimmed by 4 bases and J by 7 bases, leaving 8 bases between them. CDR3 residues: CASSGGRNSPLHF. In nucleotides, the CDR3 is TGCGCCAGCAGTGGAGGAAGGAATTCACCCCTCCACTTT.